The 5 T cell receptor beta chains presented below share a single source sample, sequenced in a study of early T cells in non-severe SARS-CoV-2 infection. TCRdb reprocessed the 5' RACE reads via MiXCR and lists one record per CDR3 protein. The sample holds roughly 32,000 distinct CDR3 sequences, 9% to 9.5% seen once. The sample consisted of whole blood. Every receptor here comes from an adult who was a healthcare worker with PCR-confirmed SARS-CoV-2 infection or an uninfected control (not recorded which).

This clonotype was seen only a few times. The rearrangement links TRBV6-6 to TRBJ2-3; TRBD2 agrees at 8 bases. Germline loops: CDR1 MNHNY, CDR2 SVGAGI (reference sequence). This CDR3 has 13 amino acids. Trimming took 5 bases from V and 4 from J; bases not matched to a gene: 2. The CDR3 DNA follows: TGTGCCAGCAGTAACGGGGGGGCAGATACGCAGTATTTT. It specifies CASSNGGADTQYF.

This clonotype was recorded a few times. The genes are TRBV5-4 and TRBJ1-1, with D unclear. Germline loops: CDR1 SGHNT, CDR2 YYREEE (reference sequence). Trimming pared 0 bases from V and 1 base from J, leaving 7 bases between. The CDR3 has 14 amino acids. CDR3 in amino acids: CASSLGRENTEAFF. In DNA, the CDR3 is TGTGCCAGCAGCTTGGGGAGAGAGAACACTGAAGCTTTCTTT.

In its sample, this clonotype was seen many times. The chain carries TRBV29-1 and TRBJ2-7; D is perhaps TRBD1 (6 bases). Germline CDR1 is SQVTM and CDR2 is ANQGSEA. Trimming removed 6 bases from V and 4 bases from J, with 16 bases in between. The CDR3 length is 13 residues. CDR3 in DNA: TGCAGCGTGACGGGACAAGGGGTATACGAGCAGTACTTC. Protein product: CSVTGQGVYEQYF.

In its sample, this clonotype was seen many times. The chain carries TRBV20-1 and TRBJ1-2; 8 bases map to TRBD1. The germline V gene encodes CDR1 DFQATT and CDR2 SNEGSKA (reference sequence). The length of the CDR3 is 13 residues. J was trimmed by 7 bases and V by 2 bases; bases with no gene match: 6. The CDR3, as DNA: TGCAGTGCTAGAACTACAGGGGGAGCTGGCTACACCTTC. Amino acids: CSARTTGGAGYTF.

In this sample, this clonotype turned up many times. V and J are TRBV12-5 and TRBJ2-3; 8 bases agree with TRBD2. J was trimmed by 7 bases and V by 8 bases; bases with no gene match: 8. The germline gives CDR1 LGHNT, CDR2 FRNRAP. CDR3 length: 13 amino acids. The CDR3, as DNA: TGTGCTAGTCTGCTAGCGGGTGGCTATACGCAGTATTTT. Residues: CASLLAGGYTQYF.